A single TCR beta chain is shown here with its context. Antigen specificity is unknown. The CDR3 covers 15 residues. The V and J ends lost 3 bases and 7 bases, in that order; junction bases with no gene match: 14. Germline values: CDR1 GTSNPN, CDR2 SVGIG (reference sequence). This specimen comes from a study of cytomegalovirus exposure and HLA in healthy donors. Notes on the study in general: Three CMV-associated chains were confirmed in vitro to be specific for CMV antigens. The authors later found TCR association rates varying by HLA locus, with DRB1 most and HLA-C fewest. Later on, an analysis found that several of the most significant clusters appeared to be linked to common viral pathogens, which included parvovirus B19.

The primer mix had 60 Vbeta and 13 Jbeta primers. TCRdb's copy holds only in-frame clones and misses some; the assay was immunoSEQ multiplex PCR. The sample has 200,000 or so clones; the top ten hold approximately 0.74%. Material for sequencing was PBMCs. The chain is built from TRBV30 and TRBJ1-2, with TRBD1 identical over 7 bases. The source of this sequence is a boy between 10 and 17 years old in good health and CMV-seronegative. The CDR3 region is CAWRPRRGPPGGYTF. The CDR3 coding sequence is TGTGCCTGGAGACCAAGGAGGGGGCCGCCCGGTGGCTACACCTTC.